A single sample gave rise to the 16 T cell receptor beta chains below, sequenced in a study of CD8 T cells in ankylosing spondylitis (dated by TCRdb to 2015 to 2018). The paper as a whole reports these results and caveats: Blood from ankylosing spondylitis patients appeared to be characterized by a TCR beta motif made up of about 8 highly homologous amino acid variants.

No antigens are known for them. Libraries were made using 5' RACE. Instrument on record: Illumina HiSeq 2500. The raw public reads went through TCRdb reprocessing: fastp at Q25, MiXCR clone calling, in-frame beta chains kept. CDR3 protein duplicates are merged, each entry listing the most common genes and DNA. This sample lists 470,000 or so distinct CDR3 sequences; 25% to 30% were detected once. The ten largest clones capture 0.89% of the sample. Sequencing was performed on blood, either unsorted or a sorted T cell fraction (not recorded which). Receptor source: a male donor with ankylosing spondylitis.

This sequence joins TRBV7-2 and TRBJ2-7; D is possibly TRBD1 or TRBD2 (5 bases each). Germline loops: CDR1 SGHTA, CDR2 FQGNSA. This CDR3 spans 14 amino acids. V lost 5 bases and J 3 bases, leaving 14 bases between the germline ends. CDR3 amino acids: CASSLWRTNYEQYF. In nucleotides, the CDR3 is TGTGCCAGCAGCCTTTGGAGGACAAACTACGAGCAGTACTTC.

In its sample, this clonotype was seen a few times. V is TRBV5-1 and J is TRBJ2-5, with D perhaps TRBD1 (5 bases). Germline V CDR1 and CDR2: SGHRS, YFSETQ. V was pared by 4 bases and J by 2 bases, with 18 bases between. The CDR3 sequence is 16 residues long. CDR3 sequence reads: CASSHTTRQGQETQYF. CDR3 bases: TGCGCCAGCAGCCACACCACCAGGCAGGGTCAAGAGACCCAGTACTTC.

The chain couples TRBV3-1 to TRBJ2-5; TRBD1 matches at 9 bases. This CDR3 has 16 residues. Losses at the gene ends were 2 bases for V and 5 bases for J; bases not matched to a gene: 9. Germline values: CDR1 LGHDT, CDR2 YNNKEL (reference sequence). CDR3 nucleotides: TGTGCCAGCAGCCAAAAGAGGGGACAGGGATGGGAGACCCAGTACTTC. It yields the protein CASSQKRGQGWETQYF.

This clonotype was detected a few times. J is TRBJ1-1 and V is TRBV6-1; D call uncertain. V shed 5 bases and J shed 1 base, with 17 bases lying between them. Germline V lookup: CDR1 MNHNS, CDR2 SASEGT. The CDR3 totals 16 residues. DNA for the CDR3: TGTGCCAGCAGTAGCCAGCCGACGGTTACGAACACTGAAGCTTTCTTT. Amino acids: CASSSQPTVTNTEAFF.

This clonotype occurred a few times. The chain combines TRBV3-1 with TRBJ2-7; D unresolved. This CDR3 comprises 13 residues. The ends were cut back, 1 base at V and 7 bases at J, with 11 bases in the middle. The germline gives CDR1 LGHDT, CDR2 YNNKEL (reference sequence). DNA of the CDR3: TGTGCCAGCAGCCAAGCCACTCACTCGGAGCAGTACGTC. This sequence encodes CASSQATHSEQYV.

The chain carries TRBV6-1 and TRBJ2-1, with 7 nucleotides matching TRBD2. Germline CDR1 reads MNHNS; CDR2 reads SASEGT. CDR3 size: 14 residues. With 4 bases clipped from V and 5 bases from J, the junction kept 5 bases outside the gene matches. The CDR3, as DNA: TGTGCCAGCAGTGTGGGGGACTACGACAATGAGCAGTTCTTC. It codes for CASSVGDYDNEQFF.

The chain recombines TRBV20-1 with TRBJ2-5; D might be TRBD2 (5 bases). In germline, CDR1 is DFQATT, CDR2 SNEGSKA (reference sequence). The CDR3 is 15 residues long. Trimming took off 2 bases at V and 1 base at J, with 14 bases between the two ends. The CDR3 here is CSARLPNRGQETQYF. The CDR3 coding sequence is TGCAGTGCTAGACTCCCAAACCGGGGCCAAGAGACCCAGTACTTC.

The sample holds a few counts of this clonotype. The J gene is TRBJ1-5, the V gene TRBV29-1; perhaps TRBD1 as D (6 bases). Germline assignment: CDR1 SQVTM and CDR2 ANQGSEA. The CDR3 spans 13 residues. Trimming removed 8 bases at V and 0 bases at J, with 11 bases between. CDR3 region: CSFRQDSNQPQHF. The CDR3 nucleotides read TGCAGCTTCCGACAGGATAGCAATCAGCCCCAGCATTTT.

This chain uses TRBV7-2 with TRBJ2-4; D unresolved. The V and J ends lost 0 bases and 7 bases respectively, with 7 bases between them. CDR1 is SGHTA, CDR2 FQGNSA, per germline. The CDR3 covers 13 residues. This chain's CDR3 is CASSLALGNIQYF. As DNA, the CDR3 is TGTGCCAGCAGCTTAGCGCTTGGGAACATTCAGTACTTC.

This clonotype occurred a few times. CDR3 nucleotide sequence: TGCAGTGCAGGCGGAGGGCAAACTAGCAATCAGCCCCAGCATTTT. Translated: CSAGGGQTSNQPQHF. V gene TRBV20-1 combines with J gene TRBJ1-5; D uncertain. CDR1 DFQATT and CDR2 SNEGSKA come from the germline V gene (reference sequence). V lost 6 bases to trimming and J lost 0 bases, with 15 bases between them. CDR3 length equals 15 residues.

This clonotype was recorded only once. The gene calls are TRBV7-9 and TRBJ2-1, with 7 positions matching TRBD1. V was pared by 5 bases and J by 3 bases, with 4 bases of the junction left unmatched. Germline CDR1 reads SEHNR; CDR2 reads FQNEAQ (reference sequence). The CDR3 loop spans 14 amino acids. Here the CDR3 reads CASSPQGDYNEQFF. CDR3 in DNA: TGTGCCAGCAGCCCCCAGGGGGACTACAATGAGCAGTTCTTC.

This clonotype was seen a few times. J is TRBJ1-2 and V is TRBV24-1; no clear D. CDR1 and CDR2 from the germline V gene are KGHDR and SFDVKD. CDR3 length: 12 amino acids. Deletions cut 4 bases from V and 8 bases from J, with 10 bases between. The CDR3 here is CATSDYRWGYTF. The CDR3 DNA reads as TGTGCCACCAGTGACTACCGTTGGGGCTACACCTTC.

This clonotype was found once. V usage is TRBV2 and J usage is TRBJ2-1; tentative D call: TRBD1 (5 bases). Per germline, CDR1 SNHLY and CDR2 FYNNEI. V was cut by 2 bases and J by 6 bases, with 17 bases left in between. The CDR3 runs 16 residues. The CDR3 loop is CASSEYQGPPGNEQFF. DNA of the CDR3: TGTGCCAGCAGTGAATATCAGGGCCCCCCGGGCAATGAGCAGTTCTTC. The complete variable domain, with remaining parts taken from reference TRBV2 and TRBJ2-1, reads EPEVTQTPSHQVTQMGQEVILRCVPISNHLYFYWYRQILGQKVEFLVSFYNNEISEKSEIFDDQFSVERPDGSNFTLKIRSTKLEDSAMYFCASSEYQGPPGNEQFFGPGTRLTVL.

The rearrangement links TRBV19 to TRBJ2-2; D perhaps matches TRBD1 (6 bases). Germline V gives CDR1 LNHDA, CDR2 SQIVND (reference sequence). This CDR3 is 15 amino acids long. V lost 5 bases to trimming and J lost 4 bases, with 14 bases between them. In DNA form, the CDR3 reads TGTGCCAGTAGTTTCCGAGCGACAGGCACCGGGGAGCTGTTTTTT. This codes for CASSFRATGTGELFF.

This chain uses TRBV5-1 with TRBJ2-1; D is perhaps TRBD1 or TRBD2 (5 bases each). Germline-derived CDR1 and CDR2 are SGHRS and YFSETQ. Trimming shortened V by 2 bases and J by 1 base, and 31 bases separated the two germline ends. This CDR3 has 22 residues. The CDR3 nucleotides read TGCGCCAGCAGCTTTACTCTCGATGGGGACCTAACGCGAGCCCTGTCCTACAATGAGCAGTTCTTC. It yields the protein CASSFTLDGDLTRALSYNEQFF.

The chain links TRBV5-1 to TRBJ2-3; 10 bases fit TRBD2. Looked up from germline, CDR1 is SGHRS and CDR2 is YFSETQ. Trimming removed 7 bases from V and 1 base from J; junction bases left unmatched: 6. The CDR3 extends over 15 amino acids. The DNA of the CDR3 is TGCGCCAGCGAGCGGGAGGGCCGGGGCACAGATACGCAGTATTTT. The encoded protein is CASEREGRGTDTQYF.